The clone carrying this T cell receptor (beta chain) was seen only a few times. Its antigen is not known. CDR3 regions were amplified by Arm-PCR using iRepertoire HTBI primers to build TCR beta libraries. TCRdb processed the multiplex PCR reads anew with MiXCR; each CDR3 protein has one entry. The sample includes over 500,000 distinct CDR3 sequences, less than 20% seen only once; the top ten take more than 15%. This sample is part of a study of regulatory T cells in long-lasting Graves disease. Time point given: newly diagnosed GD, antithyroid drugs for less than 3 months. The authors made the TCR library using RNA they extracted from PBMCs. Whole-study results and caveats: Not thyroid tissue but only peripheral blood was studied. TCR diversity in persistent Graves' patients was below that of newly diagnosed ones.

The same data also went into a second study, on T cells in Graves' hyperthyroidism and ophthalmopathy. From that report: The authors' 13 V-J model separated ophthalmopathy from stable hyperthyroidism. Ophthalmopathy got predicted by the model a median 6.5 months before its onset.

The clonotype was recovered from a woman in her 30s with Graves disease. Sequencing was performed on peripheral blood mononuclear cells (PBMCs), taken at new diagnosis, from a patient treated with antithyroid drugs.

This CDR3 is CASRLAGGIEQYF. In nucleotides, the CDR3 is TGTGCCAGCAGACTAGCGGGAGGGATCGAGCAGTACTTC. The rearrangement joins TRBV6-2 or TRBV6-3 to TRBJ2-7; 13 nucleotides agree with TRBD2. After removal of 6 bases from V and 6 bases from J, the junction contained 2 bases not matched to a gene. The germline V gene encodes CDR1 MNHEY and CDR2 SVGEGT. The CDR3 loop spans 13 amino acids.